This T cell receptor beta chain is drawn from a study of T cell changes during pregnancy in multiple sclerosis. Sequencing was performed with immunoSEQ multiplex PCR; in TCRdb, only in-frame clones are kept and a portion is missing. Of about 22,000 clones listed, about 90% are singletons. Germline lookup yields CDR1 MNHNS and CDR2 SASEGT. CDR3 length: 14 amino acids. Losses at the gene ends were 6 bases for V and 8 bases for J; bases not matched to a gene: 10. The chain links TRBV6-1 to TRBJ1-2; 9 bases line up with TRBD1. Sequencing used CD4+ T cells from peripheral blood mononuclear cells, obtained in the third trimester of pregnancy. The source of this sequence is a female donor in good health, enrolled as a control in a pregnancy study. The CDR3 DNA reads as TGTGCCAGCAGGCCAACCGGGACAGGGTTAGGCTACACCTTC. This encodes CASRPTGTGLGYTF.